The 30 T cell receptor beta chains in this list originate from one sample, sequenced in a study of spatial heterogeneity in lung cancer (dated 2019 in TCRdb). Beyond this particular receptor, the publication reports: The tumor nonsynonymous mutation count correlated with the number of expanded intratumoral alpha and beta TCRs.

Antigen specificity for these receptors is unknown. This specimen's time point label, interpreted: sample taken at primary tumor resection. Preparation of the library involved 5' RACE. Sequencing used a NextSeq 500. TCRdb cleaned the public reads at Q25 with fastp, built clones with MiXCR and kept in-frame beta chains. Identical CDR3 protein sequences are pooled into one entry, listed with their most common genes and DNA. This sample lists about 5,300 distinct CDR3 sequences; around 7% were detected once. The top ten hold over 40% of the sample. Sequences were derived from lung tumor tissue, sampled at surgery. The receptors were sampled from a male donor with early-stage non-small cell lung cancer.

This clonotype occurred many times. This rearrangement joins TRBV3-1 to TRBJ1-6, with no clear D. Trimming took off 1 base at V and 0 bases at J, with 4 bases between the two ends. CDR3 length: 15 amino acids. Per germline, CDR1 LGHDT and CDR2 YNNKEL (reference sequence). CDR3 amino acids: CASSQGGSYNSPLHF. CDR3 DNA: TGTGCCAGCAGCCAAGGGGGCTCCTATAATTCACCCCTCCACTTT.

This chain links TRBV7-9 with TRBJ1-1; D perhaps matches TRBD1 (6 bases). Germline CDR1 and CDR2: SEHNR and FQNEAQ (reference sequence). V was shortened by 5 bases and J by 0 bases, with 19 bases between the two germline ends. The CDR3 covers 17 residues. The DNA of the CDR3 is TGTGCCAGCAGCCCAAATCCCGGACAGAACATGAACACTGAAGCTTTCTTT. Residues: CASSPNPGQNMNTEAFF. The full variable domain, in which reference TRBV7-9 and TRBJ1-1 provide the parts outside the CDR3, is DTGVSQNPRHKITKRGQNVTFRCDPISEHNRLYWYRQTLGQGPEFLTYFQNEAQLEKSRLLSDRFSAERPKGSFSTLEIQRTEQGDSAMYLCASSPNPGQNMNTEAFFGQGTRLTVV.

This clonotype came up many times. This CDR3 reads CASLVQGAYETQYF. DNA for the CDR3: TGTGCCAGCCTAGTACAGGGGGCATATGAGACCCAGTACTTC. The V gene is TRBV6-6, the J gene TRBJ2-5; 9 bases fit TRBD1. The trim removed 8 bases at V and 5 bases at J, leaving 9 bases unmatched. The CDR3 has 14 residues. CDR1 and CDR2 (germline): MNHNY, SVGAGI (reference sequence).

The V call is TRBV6-2 or TRBV6-3, the J call TRBJ2-1; 8 bases fit TRBD2. The CDR3 loop spans 13 amino acids. After removal of 6 bases from V and 9 bases from J, the junction contained 7 bases not matched to a gene. Germline V gene data show CDR1 as MNHEY and CDR2 as SVGEGT. The CDR3 here is CASRGTSGIEQFF. CDR3 nucleotides: TGTGCCAGCAGGGGGACTAGTGGGATTGAGCAGTTCTTC.

This clonotype has only a few counts. The chain carries TRBV10-3 and TRBJ1-1, with D possibly being TRBD1 (6 bases). V shed 10 bases and J shed 5 bases, with 20 bases lying between them. The germline V gene encodes CDR1 ENHRY and CDR2 SYGVKD. This CDR3 contains 14 residues. CDR3 region: CATSSVGGWTEAFF. CDR3 in DNA: TGTGCCACCTCGTCGGTAGGGGGGTGGACTGAAGCTTTCTTT.

By share, this clonotype counts as medium-sized. The CDR3 bases are TGTGCCAGCAGCTTAGCTGAGGGACGGCTACGTGGCGAGCAGTACTTC. Residues: CASSLAEGRLRGEQYF. The chain has TRBV7-9 and TRBJ2-7; tentatively, D is TRBD1 or TRBD2 (5 bases each). The CDR3 runs 16 residues. V was shortened by 0 bases and J by 6 bases, with 18 bases between the two germline ends. Germline V lookup: CDR1 SEHNR, CDR2 FQNEAQ (reference sequence).

This clonotype was detected many times. The chain carries TRBV7-9 and TRBJ1-1; no clear D gene. Germline-derived CDR1 and CDR2 are SEHNR and FQNEAQ (reference sequence). Trimming removed 1 base at V and 5 bases at J, with 8 bases between. There are 13 residues in the CDR3. The CDR3 spells CASSLEPETEAFF. The DNA for the CDR3 is TGTGCCAGCAGCTTAGAACCTGAGACTGAAGCTTTCTTT.

This clonotype occurred many times. V and J are TRBV11-2 and TRBJ2-1, with D unresolved. Germline CDR1 is SGHAT and CDR2 is FQNNGV. The CDR3 consists of 14 residues. Trimming took off 0 bases at V and 7 bases at J, with 10 bases between the two ends. CDR3 loop: CASSLDSLGNEQFF. The DNA for the CDR3 is TGTGCCAGCAGCTTAGATAGTCTGGGGAATGAGCAGTTCTTC.

This clonotype was seen repeatedly, ten times or more. V is TRBV29-1 and J is TRBJ2-2, with no clear D. This CDR3 comprises 11 residues. Germline V gene data show CDR1 as SQVTM and CDR2 as ANQGSEA. V was cut by 0 bases and J by 6 bases, with 2 bases left in between. The CDR3 is CSVEDPGELFF. CDR3 DNA sequence: TGCAGCGTTGAAGATCCCGGGGAGCTGTTTTTT.

This rearrangement joins TRBV6-1 to TRBJ2-6; D not resolved. The ends were cut back, 10 bases at V and 0 bases at J, with 13 bases in the middle. CDR1 is MNHNS, CDR2 SASEGT, per germline. The CDR3 loop spans 15 amino acids. The CDR3 sequence: CATRRTNSGANVLTF. DNA of the CDR3: TGTGCCACCAGAAGGACCAACTCTGGGGCCAACGTCCTGACTTTC.

In this sample, this clonotype turned up many times. The chain is built from TRBV19 and TRBJ1-5; D gene uncertain. This CDR3 is 16 amino acids long. The ends were cut back, 2 bases at V and 9 bases at J, with 20 bases in the middle. From germline, CDR1 is LNHDA and CDR2 SQIVND (reference sequence). The CDR3 region has the DNA TGTGCCAGTAGTATATTGAGGGCTACTCAATCAGGGCCCCAGCATTTT. The encoded protein is CASSILRATQSGPQHF.

The chain couples TRBV2 to TRBJ2-7, with D perhaps matching TRBD1 (6 bases). The CDR3 is 14 amino acids. Germline V gene sequence: CDR1 SNHLY, CDR2 FYNNEI. Trimming took 5 bases from V and 3 from J, leaving 14 bases between them. CDR3 bases: TGTGCCAGCAGTTACGACAGGAGCCTCTACGAGCAGTACTTC. It is translated as CASSYDRSLYEQYF. The entire variable domain, with the rest obtained from reference TRBV2 and TRBJ2-7, is as follows: EPEVTQTPSHQVTQMGQEVILRCVPISNHLYFYWYRQILGQKVEFLVSFYNNEISEKSEIFDDQFSVERPDGSNFTLKIRSTKLEDSAMYFCASSYDRSLYEQYFGPGTRLTVT.

This clonotype was seen repeatedly, ten times or more. The chain is built from TRBV6-5 and TRBJ2-5, with 7 bases fitting TRBD2. The CDR3 consists of 14 residues. Germline V gives CDR1 MNHEY, CDR2 SVGAGI. The V segment lost 6 bases and the J segment 1 base; nucleotides outside the gene matches: 5. The chain's CDR3 is CASRKAGLQETQYF. The DNA of the CDR3 is TGTGCCAGCAGGAAAGCGGGGCTCCAAGAGACCCAGTACTTC.

This clonotype was seen many times. The chain has TRBV7-9 and TRBJ2-7; 7 nucleotides line up with TRBD1. Germline CDR1 is SEHNR and CDR2 is FQNEAQ (reference sequence). The CDR3 length is 14 residues. V shed 5 bases and J 5 bases; nucleotides not matched to a gene: 9. The CDR3 nucleotides are TGTGCCAGCAGCCATCCGACAGGGCAGGACGAGCAGTACTTC. Its translation is CASSHPTGQDEQYF. Variable domain in full (rest from reference TRBV7-9 and TRBJ2-7): DTGVSQNPRHKITKRGQNVTFRCDPISEHNRLYWYRQTLGQGPEFLTYFQNEAQLEKSRLLSDRFSAERPKGSFSTLEIQRTEQGDSAMYLCASSHPTGQDEQYFGPGTRLTVT.

This clonotype was seen repeatedly, ten times or more. The chain joins TRBV12-3 or TRBV12-4 to TRBJ2-1; 7 bases line up with TRBD1. The CDR3 length is 14 residues. V shed 4 bases and J 3 bases; nucleotides not matched to a gene: 3. As DNA, the CDR3 is TGTGCCAGCAGTTCCCGGGACAGCTACAATGAGCAGTTCTTC. Residues: CASSSRDSYNEQFF.

This clonotype was seen at least ten times. The rearrangement joins TRBV18 to TRBJ2-4; D is undetermined. The length of the CDR3 is 17 residues. Germline V CDR1 and CDR2: KGHSH, LQKENI. Deletions cut 0 bases from V and 0 bases from J, with 12 bases between. Here the CDR3 DNA reads TGTGCCAGCTCACCACCCTCCAGTACTATAGCCAAAAACATTCAGTACTTC. The encoded protein is CASSPPSSTIAKNIQYF.

This clonotype appeared many times. This chain connects TRBV20-1 to TRBJ2-3, with TRBD2 matching 10 bases. This CDR3 is built from 13 residues. Looked up from germline, CDR1 is DFQATT and CDR2 is SNEGSKA (reference sequence). Losses at the gene ends were 4 bases for V and 4 bases for J; bases not matched to a gene: 2. CDR3 nucleotide sequence: TGCAGTGCTACTAGCGGGGGTCCAGATACGCAGTATTTT. Amino acids: CSATSGGPDTQYF.

This clonotype was recorded at least ten times. The chain has TRBV9 and TRBJ2-3; D is possibly TRBD1 (6 bases). V lost 0 bases to trimming and J lost 2 bases, with 13 bases between them. Per the germline V gene, CDR1 is SGDLS and CDR2 is YYNGEE. The CDR3 loop spans 16 amino acids. CDR3 protein: CASSVGGRGPTDTQYF. As DNA, the CDR3 is TGTGCCAGCAGCGTAGGTGGCAGGGGCCCCACAGATACGCAGTATTTT.

This clonotype has ten or more counts. The chain links TRBV28 to TRBJ1-1; no clear D gene. The CDR3 covers 13 residues. V was shortened by 5 bases and J by 6 bases, with 13 bases between the two germline ends. The V gene's germline CDR1 is MDHEN and CDR2 SYDVKM. Here the CDR3 reads CASSTTVLAEAFF. The CDR3 DNA reads as TGTGCCAGCAGTACTACAGTTCTCGCTGAAGCTTTCTTT.

This clonotype is medium-sized (0.01 to 0.1%). This rearrangement joins TRBV6-1 to TRBJ2-7, with D perhaps matching TRBD1 (5 bases). Per the germline V gene, CDR1 is MNHNS and CDR2 is SASEGT. The CDR3 sequence is 15 residues long. V lost 3 bases, J lost 7 bases, and 19 bases lay in between. CDR3 in amino acids: CASSEVTTGASEQYF. The CDR3 nucleotides are TGTGCCAGCAGTGAGGTCACAACTGGGGCGAGTGAGCAGTACTTC.

This clonotype was counted at least ten times. The rearrangement joins TRBV6-6 to TRBJ2-7, with D perhaps being TRBD1 or TRBD2 (7 bases each). Germline CDR1 reads MNHNY; CDR2 reads SVGAGI (reference sequence). The CDR3 runs 15 residues. Trimming took off 4 bases at V and 2 bases at J, with 15 bases between the two ends. CDR3: CASSSWEGATYEQYF. The CDR3 nucleotides read TGTGCCAGCAGTTCCTGGGAGGGGGCAACCTACGAGCAGTACTTC.

By sample share, this clonotype is medium-sized. V gene TRBV18 combines with J gene TRBJ2-7; 9 positions agree with TRBD2. CDR3 length equals 15 residues. V trimming: 4 bases; J trimming: 2 bases; junction bases outside the gene matches: 6. Germline assignment: CDR1 KGHSH and CDR2 LQKENI. The CDR3 region is CASSLASGVPYEQYF. CDR3 nucleotide sequence: TGTGCCAGCTCACTCGCTAGCGGGGTCCCCTACGAGCAGTACTTC.

The chain is built from TRBV3-1 and TRBJ1-3; the D gene is possibly TRBD1 (6 bases). This CDR3 is built from 16 residues. Germline V gives CDR1 LGHDT, CDR2 YNNKEL (reference sequence). Trimming cost V 3 bases and J 6 bases, with 18 bases left between them. CDR3 coding DNA: TGTGCCAGCAGCCAGCGCCGGGACATTCCCTTAAACACCATATATTTT. It codes for CASSQRRDIPLNTIYF.

By share, this clonotype counts as medium-sized. CDR3 residues: CASRTSGSETQYF. The DNA for the CDR3 is TGTGCCAGCAGGACTAGCGGCTCTGAGACCCAGTACTTC. The chain combines TRBV6-2 or TRBV6-3 with TRBJ2-5; 9 positions agree with TRBD2. From germline, CDR1 is MNHEY and CDR2 SVGEGT. J gave up 5 bases and V 6 bases, and 4 bases lay outside the gene matches. This CDR3 is built from 13 residues.

In this sample, this clonotype turned up many times. The J gene is TRBJ2-3, the V gene TRBV7-9; perhaps TRBD2 as D (6 bases). Trimming took 0 bases from V and 0 from J, leaving 10 bases between them. CDR1 is SEHNR and CDR2 is FQNEAQ in the germline V gene (reference sequence). CDR3 length: 16 amino acids. CDR3 bases: TGTGCCAGCAGCTTAGCGCGCGGGATCAGCACAGATACGCAGTATTTT. As protein: CASSLARGISTDTQYF.

V and J are TRBV6-9 and TRBJ2-7; D remains unclear. The ends were cut back, 6 bases at V and 2 bases at J, with 11 bases in the middle. This CDR3 spans 13 amino acids. The germline V gene has CDR1 MNHGY and CDR2 SVAAGI. The CDR3 bases are TGTGCCAGCAGCCGCTCCCCGACCTACGAGCAGTACTTC. This codes for CASSRSPTYEQYF.

For the CDR3, the DNA is TGTGCCAGCAGCGTGAGACGGAACACTGAAGCTTTCTTT. Translated: CASSVRRNTEAFF. The chain links TRBV9 to TRBJ1-1; D is uncertain. The CDR3 extends over 13 amino acids. V was pared by 2 bases and J by 1 base, with 6 bases between. Germline V lookup: CDR1 SGDLS, CDR2 YYNGEE.

In this sample, this clonotype turned up many times. The chain couples TRBV19 to TRBJ1-5; the D is unclear. V lost 6 bases to trimming and J lost 3 bases, with 12 bases between them. In germline, CDR1 is LNHDA, CDR2 SQIVND (reference sequence). The CDR3 loop spans 14 amino acids. The CDR3 sequence: CASRDVGINQPQHF. CDR3 sequence (DNA): TGTGCCAGTAGGGACGTGGGCATCAATCAGCCCCAGCATTTT.

This CDR3 reads CASSDFRAIPEELFF. The CDR3 coding sequence is TGTGCCAGCAGTGATTTCAGGGCCATACCCGAGGAGCTGTTTTTT. The chain employs TRBV6-1 and TRBJ2-2, with D maybe TRBD1 (5 bases). Germline V gene lookup returns CDR1 MNHNS and CDR2 SASEGT. V lost 3 bases to trimming and J lost 10 bases, with 18 bases between them. The CDR3 runs to 15 residues.

This clonotype came up many times. V and J are TRBV7-3 and TRBJ1-1; perhaps TRBD1 as D (6 bases). This CDR3 has 13 amino acids. Germline lookup yields CDR1 SGHTA and CDR2 FQGTGA. V lost 1 base and J 5 bases, leaving 8 bases between the germline ends. CDR3 sequence: CASSLIRGTEAFF. The CDR3, as DNA: TGTGCCAGCAGCTTAATCAGGGGAACTGAAGCTTTCTTT.